This TCR beta chain was identified during a study of blood T cell repertoires in COVID-19. Original processing notes: The assay estimated nucleated cells by amplifying reference gene primers. Sequencing used immunoSEQ multiplex PCR; TCRdb keeps in-frame clones, though not all of them. That table is the source of V, J and clone size, and D and trimming were worked out from the DNA. Of roughly 220,000 clones in the sample, 84% were seen once. The CDR3 runs 14 residues. Germline trimming cut 3 bases from V and 5 bases from J; bases unmatched to any gene: 4. The germline V gene has CDR1 DFQATT and CDR2 SNEGSKA (reference sequence). Assignments of participants to cohorts depended upon their own reported clinical history.

The sequence was collected from a woman in her forties who had recovered from COVID-19. Source material: PBMCs or T cells enriched from blood (not recorded which). This chain connects TRBV20-1 to TRBJ2-2; 9 bases align to TRBD2. Written as DNA, the CDR3 is TGCAGTGCTAGTGCCAGCGGGAGGACCGGGGAGCTGTTTTTT. Translated, it gives CSASASGRTGELFF.